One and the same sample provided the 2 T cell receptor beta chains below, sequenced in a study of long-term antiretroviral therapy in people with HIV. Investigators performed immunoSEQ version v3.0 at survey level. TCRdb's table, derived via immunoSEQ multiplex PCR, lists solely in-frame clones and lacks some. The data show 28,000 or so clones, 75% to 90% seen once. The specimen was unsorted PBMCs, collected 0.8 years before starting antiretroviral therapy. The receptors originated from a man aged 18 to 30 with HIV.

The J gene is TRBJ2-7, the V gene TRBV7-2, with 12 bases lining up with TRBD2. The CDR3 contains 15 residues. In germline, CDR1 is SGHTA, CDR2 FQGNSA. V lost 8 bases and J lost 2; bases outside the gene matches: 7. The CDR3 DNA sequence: TGTGCCAGCTTACGGACTAGCGGGGCGACCTACGAGCAGTACTTC. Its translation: CASLRTSGATYEQYF. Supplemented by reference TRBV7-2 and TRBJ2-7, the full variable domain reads GAGVSQSPSNKVTEKGKDVELRCDPISGHTALYWYRQSLGQGLEFLIYFQGNSAPDKSGLPSDRFSAERTGGSVSTLTIQRTQQEDSAVYLCASLRTSGATYEQYFGPGTRLTVT.

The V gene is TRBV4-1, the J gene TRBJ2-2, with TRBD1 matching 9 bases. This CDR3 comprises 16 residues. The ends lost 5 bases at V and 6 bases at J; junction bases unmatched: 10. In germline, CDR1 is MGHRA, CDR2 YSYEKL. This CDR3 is CASSSGTGYMAGELFF. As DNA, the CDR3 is TGCGCCAGCAGCTCCGGGACAGGGTACATGGCCGGGGAGCTGTTTTTT.